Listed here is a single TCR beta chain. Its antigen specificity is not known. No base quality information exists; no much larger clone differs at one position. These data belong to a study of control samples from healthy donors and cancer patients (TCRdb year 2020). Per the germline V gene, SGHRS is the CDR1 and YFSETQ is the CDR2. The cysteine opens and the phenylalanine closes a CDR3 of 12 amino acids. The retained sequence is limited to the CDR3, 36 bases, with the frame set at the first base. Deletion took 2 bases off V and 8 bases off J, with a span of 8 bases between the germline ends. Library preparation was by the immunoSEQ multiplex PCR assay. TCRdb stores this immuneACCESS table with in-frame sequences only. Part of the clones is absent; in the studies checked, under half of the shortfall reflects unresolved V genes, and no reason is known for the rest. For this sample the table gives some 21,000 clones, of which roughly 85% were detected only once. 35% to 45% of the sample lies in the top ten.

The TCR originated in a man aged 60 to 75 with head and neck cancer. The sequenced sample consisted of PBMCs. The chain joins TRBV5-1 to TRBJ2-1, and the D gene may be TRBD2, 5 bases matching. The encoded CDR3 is CASSFLADEQFF. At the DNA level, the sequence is TGCGCCAGCAGCTTTCTAGCAGATGAGCAGTTCTTC.